This T cell receptor (beta chain) was profiled in a study of neurological immune-mediated disorders. The study's findings and limits: Multiple sclerosis, the disease with the least TCR clonal expansion, fell below healthy controls, whereas HTLV-1-associated myelopathy showed the most.

The time point denotes: technical triplicate 2. Synthesis of cDNA used 5'RACE (with 10-nucleotide random UMIs). Via MiXCR, TCRdb re-called the 5' RACE reads, giving one row per CDR3 protein. The table shows around 56,000 distinct CDR3 sequences, with less than 25% occurring only once. This clonotype has ten or more counts. Its antigen is still unknown. Germline V gene data show CDR1 as SNHLY and CDR2 as FYNNEI. The CDR3 has 15 residues. Losses at the gene ends were 6 bases for V and 4 bases for J; bases not matched to a gene: 6. This clonotype originated in a man between 60 and 70 years old with HTLV-1-associated myelopathy (HAM/TSP). The rearrangement links TRBV2 to TRBJ1-5; 10 nucleotides match TRBD1. Sample: PBMCs. The CDR3: CASSGDRGGNQPQHF. CDR3 in DNA: TGTGCCAGCAGCGGGGACAGGGGAGGTAATCAGCCCCAGCATTTT.